This T cell receptor (beta chain) was obtained from a study of cytomegalovirus exposure and HLA in healthy donors. Study results and limitations: An assumption of roughly uniform sequencing depth across donors underlay the presence/absence analyses.

The CDR3 consists of 14 residues. Germline CDR1 SGHTA, CDR2 FQGNSA. The V and J ends lost 2 bases and 0 bases respectively, with 5 bases between them. Notes on this clone: Its target is unknown.

The study ran its PCR with 60 Vbeta and 13 Jbeta primers. As originally analysed: Later, roughly 80 million unique TCR beta chains were counted in an analysis, and roughly 11 million of them were shared. The data were produced by immunoSEQ multiplex PCR, yet TCRdb's version contains in-frame clones alone and is incomplete. V, J and clone size are taken as reported in that table, and D and trimming were inferred from the DNA itself. The top ten hold about 2% of the sample, which has 300,000 or so clones, about 83% seen once. Sequencing used PBMCs. The chain uses TRBV7-2 and TRBJ2-1, with D uncertain. The source of this sequence is a woman in her thirties or forties in good health and CMV-seropositive. The CDR3 sequence: CASSLLDSYNEQFF. The CDR3 nucleotides are TGTGCCAGCAGCTTATTAGACTCCTACAATGAGCAGTTCTTC.